Listed below are T cell receptor beta chains from one sample, sequenced in a study of control samples from healthy donors and cancer patients. The repertoire was sequenced with immunoSEQ multiplex PCR; TCRdb's copy has only in-frame clones and lacks some. The profile shows approximately 170,000 clones, roughly 93% of them singletons. Sequencing was carried out using blood. The receptors stem from a woman aged 60-75 years in good health. Each CDR3 is given with its conserved first and last residue. A D gene is named only where the DNA matches it firmly. Size is omitted from some rows. Given values are once, few, many or a class for expanded clones.

TRBD2	once	TRBV7-2	TRBJ2-3	TGTGCCAGCAGCTTAAGGGGACTAGCGTCAGATACGCAGTATTTT	CASSLRGLASDTQYF
TRBD1	once	TRBV3-1/TRBV3-2	TRBJ2-7	TGTGCCAGCAGCCAGGGACAGGGTCTAATTTCCGAGCAGTACTTC	CASSQGQGLISEQYF
.	.	TRBV29-1	TRBJ2-2	TGCAGCGTTGCTCAGGGGACGCGAGGGGAGCTGTTTTTT	CSVAQGTRGELFF
.	.	TRBV7-8	TRBJ1-2	TGTGCCAGCAGCTTGCGACCAGAAAACTATGGCTACACCTTC	CASSLRPENYGYTF
.	.	TRBV7-9	TRBJ1-4	TGTGCCAGCAGCCCTCCTTTCAGACTGGGGGAAAAACTGTTTTTT	CASSPPFRLGEKLFF
.	.	TRBV3-1/TRBV3-2	TRBJ1-3	TGTGCCAGCAGCCGGAGGGGCTCTGGAAACACCATATATTTT	CASSRRGSGNTIYF
.	few	TRBV30	TRBJ1-1	TGTGCCTGGAAGTGGAACACTGAAGCTTTCTTT	CAWKWNTEAFF
TRBD1	few	TRBV7-2	TRBJ2-7	TGTGCCAGCAGCTTAGCGACAGGGGACGAGCAGTACTTC	CASSLATGDEQYF
.	.	TRBV5-1	TRBJ1-2	TGCGCCAGCAGCTTGGGGCGCGTTGGTGGCTACACCTTC	CASSLGRVGGYTF
.	.	TRBV5-1	TRBJ1-1	TGCGCCAGCAGCTTCCGGGGTTCCGCTGAAGCTTTCTTT	CASSFRGSAEAFF
.	once	TRBV18	TRBJ2-7	TGTGCCAGCAGAGGGGTGCTGGCGTCCTACGAGCAGTACTTC	CASRGVLASYEQYF